One and the same sample provided the 20 T cell receptor beta chains below, sequenced in a study of vaccination effects on CD4 cells after COVID-19. Only in-frame clones appear in the TCRdb table, and some are missing; sequencing was by immunoSEQ multiplex PCR. The data show approximately 30,000 clones, approximately 72% seen once. Before sequencing, viral peptide pools were used by the ViraFEST assay to expand antigen-specific CD4+ T cells. Isolating CD4+ T cells followed approximately nine days of culture. Nucleocapsid antibodies stayed negative before and after vaccination, showing no earlier SARS-CoV-2 infection. For these TCRs, the target antigens are not known. The source material was CD4+ T cells from PBMCs cultured with SARS-CoV-2 spike peptides, sampled before COVID-19 vaccination. The receptors stem from a human donor who received a COVID-19 vaccine.

This chain uses TRBV3-1 (or the pseudogene TRBV3-2) with TRBJ2-1; the match to TRBD1 covers 11 bases. Losses at the gene ends were 2 bases for V and 5 bases for J; bases not matched to a gene: 5. Looked up from germline, CDR1 is LGHDT and CDR2 is YNNKEL (reference sequence). This CDR3 region has 16 residues. The CDR3 loop reads CASSQHGTGGNNEQFF. The DNA for the CDR3 is TGTGCCAGCAGCCAACACGGGACAGGGGGAAACAATGAGCAGTTCTTC.

The CDR3 sequence: CASSLVPGLAGGTDTQYF. DNA of the CDR3: TGTGCCAGCAGCTTGGTCCCAGGACTAGCGGGGGGAACAGATACGCAGTATTTT. The chain carries TRBV7-2 and TRBJ2-3, with 14 bases fitting TRBD2. The V and J ends lost 3 bases and 3 bases, in that order; junction bases with no gene match: 8. Per germline, CDR1 SGHTA and CDR2 FQGNSA. The CDR3 spans 18 residues.

The V call is TRBV6-5, the J call TRBJ1-2, with D unclear. V lost 5 bases and J lost 8, with 15 bases in between. The CDR3 is 13 residues long. From germline, CDR1 is MNHEY and CDR2 SVGAGI. CDR3 amino acids: CASSPSPNRGYTF. Here the CDR3 DNA reads TGTGCCAGCAGTCCAAGTCCCAACCGGGGCTACACCTTC.

In this sample, this clone turned up once. The rearrangement uses TRBV9 and TRBJ2-3; no reliable D call. The CDR3 has 13 residues. Trimming pared 4 bases from V and 5 bases from J, leaving 11 bases between. The germline V gene has CDR1 SGDLS and CDR2 YYNGEE. CDR3 DNA sequence: TGTGCCAGCAGCCCCGACTTCGGAGATACGCAGTATTTT. This codes for CASSPDFGDTQYF.

The chain carries TRBV7-7 and TRBJ1-1; a weak D match, TRBD1 (5 bases). The CDR3 totals 13 residues. The V gene's germline CDR1 is SSHAT and CDR2 FNYEAQ (reference sequence). Trimming left V 5 bases short and J 5 bases short, with 12 bases between. The CDR3 sequence is CASSSQEGTEAFF. The CDR3 coding sequence is TGTGCCAGCAGCAGTCAAGAGGGGACTGAAGCTTTCTTT.

This sequence joins TRBV18 and TRBJ1-2, with D perhaps matching TRBD1 (5 bases). This CDR3 region has 14 residues. Per germline, CDR1 KGHSH and CDR2 LQKENI. The V gene lost 6 bases and the J gene lost 5 bases, with 16 bases spanning the gap. The CDR3 nucleotides are TGTGCCAGCTCGCCCGGGACTTTGGTATATGGCTACACCTTC. This codes for CASSPGTLVYGYTF.

The table lists this clone with a few counts. This rearrangement joins TRBV3-1 (or the pseudogene TRBV3-2) to TRBJ2-1, with TRBD2 matching over 9 bases. The ends lost 4 bases at V and 4 bases at J; junction bases unmatched: 5. Germline CDR1 and CDR2: LGHDT and YNNKEL (reference sequence). The CDR3 extends over 15 amino acids. DNA of the CDR3: TGTGCCAGCAGCCCTAGCGGGGTCATTTACAATGAGCAGTTCTTC. Its protein product is CASSPSGVIYNEQFF.

This sequence joins TRBV12-5 and TRBJ1-1; D unclear. Trimming pared 5 bases from V and 0 bases from J, leaving 4 bases between. The length of the CDR3 is 12 residues. The germline gives CDR1 LGHNT, CDR2 FRNRAP. In DNA form, the CDR3 reads TGTGCTAGTGGTGCTATGAACACTGAAGCTTTCTTT. Residues: CASGAMNTEAFF.

The chain employs TRBV14 and TRBJ2-7; 7 nucleotides line up with TRBD2. The CDR3 has 14 amino acids. Germline V lookup: CDR1 SGHDN, CDR2 FVKESK. V trimming: 1 base; J trimming: 3 bases; junction bases outside the gene matches: 3. The CDR3 region is CASSQAGLRYEQYF. As DNA, the CDR3 is TGTGCCAGCAGCCAAGCGGGACTACGCTACGAGCAGTACTTC.

V and J are TRBV19 and TRBJ1-5; 8 bases are a match to TRBD1. Per the germline V gene, CDR1 is LNHDA and CDR2 is SQIVND (reference sequence). J lost 0 bases, V lost 5 bases, and 6 bases had no gene match. The CDR3 has 16 residues. CDR3 DNA: TGTGCCAGTAGTCCTCGGACAGGGAATAGCAATCAGCCCCAGCATTTT. Residues: CASSPRTGNSNQPQHF.

The rearrangement uses TRBV19 and TRBJ1-5; maybe TRBD1 (6 bases). Germline V gene sequence: CDR1 LNHDA, CDR2 SQIVND (reference sequence). This CDR3 spans 14 amino acids. V gave up 5 bases and J gave up 0 bases, with 8 bases separating them. The CDR3 DNA sequence: TGTGCCAGTAGTCGGACAGATAGCAATCAGCCCCAGCATTTT. Amino acids: CASSRTDSNQPQHF.

In DNA, the CDR3 is TGTGCCAGCAACAGACGACAGGGGAACACCGGGGAGCTGTTTTTT. Its protein is CASNRRQGNTGELFF. The rearrangement joins TRBV2 to TRBJ2-2, with 7 bases lining up with TRBD1. Per germline, CDR1 SNHLY and CDR2 FYNNEI. J lost 1 base, V lost 7 bases, and 6 bases had no gene match. The CDR3 contains 15 residues.

The chain is built from TRBV4-2 and TRBJ2-3; D uncertain. Germline V gene data show CDR1 as LGHNA and CDR2 as YNFKEQ. V lost 0 bases, J lost 2 bases, and 9 bases lay in between. The CDR3 is 15 residues long. CDR3 coding DNA: TGTGCCAGCAGCCAAGAAGCTGATGACACAGATACGCAGTATTTT. It translates to CASSQEADDTDTQYF.

This clone was seen a handful of times. The CDR3 protein is CASRTGGSYGYTF. Here the CDR3 DNA reads TGTGCCAGCAGGACAGGGGGTAGCTATGGCTACACCTTC. The chain employs TRBV6-5 and TRBJ1-2; 9 bases align to TRBD1. The germline V gene encodes CDR1 MNHEY and CDR2 SVGAGI. Losses at the gene ends were 6 bases for V and 4 bases for J; bases not matched to a gene: 3. The CDR3 runs 13 residues.

V usage is TRBV3-1 (or the pseudogene TRBV3-2) and J usage is TRBJ2-7; 12 nucleotides match TRBD2. CDR1 is LGHDT, CDR2 YNNKEL, per germline (reference sequence). V dropped 0 bases and J dropped 2; count of bases not matched to a gene: 8. The CDR3 covers 18 residues. Here the CDR3 reads CASSQEGLAGGQAYEQYF. For the CDR3, the DNA is TGTGCCAGCAGCCAAGAGGGGCTAGCGGGAGGGCAAGCCTACGAGCAGTACTTC.

This clone was seen a single time. The chain employs TRBV2 and TRBJ2-3; 13 bases align to TRBD2. After removal of 6 bases from V and 2 bases from J, the junction contained 14 bases not matched to a gene. The CDR3 has 19 residues. The V gene's germline CDR1 is SNHLY and CDR2 FYNNEI. The CDR3 DNA sequence: TGTGCCAGCAGGGTGGACAGGGGACTAGCGGGGACCAACACAGATACGCAGTATTTT. The encoded protein is CASRVDRGLAGTNTDTQYF.

This sequence joins TRBV19 and TRBJ2-3, with 8 bases matching TRBD2. V lost 3 bases and J lost 5; bases outside the gene matches: 13. CDR3 length equals 17 residues. Looked up from germline, CDR1 is LNHDA and CDR2 is SQIVND (reference sequence). The CDR3 reads CASSIFSGLEGVDTQYF. CDR3 in DNA: TGTGCCAGTAGTATTTTTTCGGGACTAGAGGGAGTAGATACGCAGTATTTT.

The J gene is TRBJ1-2, the V gene TRBV5-1, with 8 bases matching TRBD1. The junction had 4 bases not matched to a gene; V was cut back by 3 bases and J by 6 bases. The CDR3 length is 13 residues. Germline V gene data show CDR1 as SGHRS and CDR2 as YFSETQ. The CDR3 reads CASSSGQENGYTF. CDR3 in DNA: TGCGCCAGCAGCTCGGGACAGGAAAATGGCTACACCTTC.

The rearrangement links TRBV15 to TRBJ1-5, with 10 bases identical to TRBD1. V was pared by 5 bases and J by 8 bases, with 6 bases of the junction left unmatched. The germline gives CDR1 LNHNV, CDR2 YYDKDF (reference sequence). This CDR3 is built from 14 residues. As DNA, the CDR3 is TGTGCCACCAGCCGGGACAGGGGATTTGAGCCCCAGCATTTT. Its protein is CATSRDRGFEPQHF. Full variable domain (outside the CDR3, taken from reference TRBV15 and TRBJ1-5): DAMVIQNPRYQVTQFGKPVTLSCSQTLNHNVMYWYQQKSSQAPKLLFHYYDKDFNNEADTPDNFQSRRPNTSFCFLDIRSPGLGDTAMYLCATSRDRGFEPQHFGDGTRLSIL.

In its sample, this clone was seen a few times. This chain connects TRBV4-2 to TRBJ1-2; 12 positions agree with TRBD1. The CDR3 is 17 residues long. V dropped 0 bases and J dropped 5; count of bases not matched to a gene: 7. Germline V lookup: CDR1 LGHNA, CDR2 YNFKEQ. CDR3 coding DNA: TGTGCCAGCAGCCAAGATGGGACAGGGGGCGCGACTTATGGCTACACCTTC. Residues: CASSQDGTGGATYGYTF.